The present T cell receptor (beta chain) was sequenced within a study of cytomegalovirus exposure and HLA in healthy donors. Study context: Genetic ancestry analysis placed more than 80% of the 400 or so donors that were genotyped in the Caucasian-associated cluster.

The PCR used 60 Vbeta and 13 Jbeta primers. The data were produced by immunoSEQ multiplex PCR, yet TCRdb's version contains in-frame clones alone and is incomplete. This sample has approximately 200,000 clones, with 82% found just once. Concerning this clone itself: Its antigen is not identified.

Findings and limits, study-wide: Most TCRs appeared rarely, but some public TCRs recurred in many donors. The authors listed 150 or so TCR beta chains as cytomegalovirus-associated. A later analysis linked a missense variant in DCLRE1C to the trimming of TCR beta V and J genes.

The specimen sequenced was PBMCs. The receptor was derived from a woman in her 50s in good health and CMV-seropositive.

In nucleotides, the CDR3 is TGCGCCAGCAGCCAAGAGGAGCTAGCGGGAGTGCCGCCCGATGAGCAGTTCTTC. Translated: CASSQEELAGVPPDEQFF. The chain carries TRBV4-1 and TRBJ2-1, with 10 bases identical to TRBD2. Germline loops: CDR1 MGHRA, CDR2 YSYEKL. Unmatched junction bases numbered 13, after V lost 0 bases and J lost 8 bases. This CDR3 is 18 amino acids long.